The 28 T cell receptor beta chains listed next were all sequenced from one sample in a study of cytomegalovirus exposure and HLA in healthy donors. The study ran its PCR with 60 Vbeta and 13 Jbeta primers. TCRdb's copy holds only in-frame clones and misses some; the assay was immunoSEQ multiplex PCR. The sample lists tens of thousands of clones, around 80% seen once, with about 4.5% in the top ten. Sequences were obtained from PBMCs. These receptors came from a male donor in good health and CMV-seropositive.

The CDR3 DNA follows: TGTGCTAGTGGTTTGGTAGTACGGGCAGCGGTTCTCTACGAGCAGTACTTC. Protein sequence: CASGLVVRAAVLYEQYF. The chain combines TRBV12-5 with TRBJ2-7; D might be TRBD2 (5 bases). The CDR3 totals 17 residues. The V gene's germline CDR1 is LGHNT and CDR2 FRNRAP. V shed 0 bases and J shed 3 bases, with 18 bases lying between them.

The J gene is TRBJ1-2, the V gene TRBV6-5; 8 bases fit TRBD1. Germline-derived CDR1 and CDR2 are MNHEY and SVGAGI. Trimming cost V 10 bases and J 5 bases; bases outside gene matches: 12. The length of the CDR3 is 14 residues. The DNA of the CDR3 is TGTGCCACAACAGGACAGGGACGGGAGTATGGCTACACCTTC. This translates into CATTGQGREYGYTF.

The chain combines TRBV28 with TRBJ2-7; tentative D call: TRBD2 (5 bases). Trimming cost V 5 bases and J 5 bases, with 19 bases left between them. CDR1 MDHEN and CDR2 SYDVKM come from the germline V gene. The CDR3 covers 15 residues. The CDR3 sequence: CASSADPGVRDEQYF. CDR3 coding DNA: TGTGCCAGCAGTGCAGATCCCGGGGTGAGGGACGAGCAGTACTTC. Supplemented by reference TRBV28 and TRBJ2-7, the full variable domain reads DVKVTQSSRYLVKRTGEKVFLECVQDMDHENMFWYRQDPGLGLRLIYFSYDVKMKEKGDIPEGYSVSREKKERFSLILESASTNQTSMYLCASSADPGVRDEQYFGPGTRLTVT.

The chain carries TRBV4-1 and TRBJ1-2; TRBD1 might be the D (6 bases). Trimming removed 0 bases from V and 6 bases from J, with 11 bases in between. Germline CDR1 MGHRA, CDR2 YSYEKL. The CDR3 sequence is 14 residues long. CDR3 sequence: CASSQDRGANGYTF. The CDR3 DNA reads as TGCGCCAGCAGCCAAGATCGGGGGGCAAATGGCTACACCTTC.

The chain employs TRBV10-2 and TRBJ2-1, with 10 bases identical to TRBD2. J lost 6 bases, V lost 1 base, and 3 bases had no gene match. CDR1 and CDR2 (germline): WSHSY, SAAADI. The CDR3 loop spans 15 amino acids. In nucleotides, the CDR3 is TGCGCCAGCAGTGAGTGGTTAGCGGGGGGCAATGAGCAGTTCTTC. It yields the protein CASSEWLAGGNEQFF.

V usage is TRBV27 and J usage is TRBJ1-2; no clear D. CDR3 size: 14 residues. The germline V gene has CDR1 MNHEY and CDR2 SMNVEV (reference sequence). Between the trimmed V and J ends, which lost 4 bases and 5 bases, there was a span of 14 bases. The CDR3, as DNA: TGTGCCAGCAGTTCGGGTCCCCAGAAGTATGGCTACACCTTC. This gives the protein CASSSGPQKYGYTF.

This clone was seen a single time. This chain's CDR3 is CASNGGRGMGEQYF. In nucleotides, the CDR3 is TGCGCCAGCAACGGCGGCAGGGGCATGGGCGAGCAGTACTTC. The chain combines TRBV10-1 with TRBJ2-7; TRBD1 is a possible D gene (6 bases). The CDR3 extends over 14 amino acids. Germline-derived CDR1 and CDR2 are WNHNN and SYGVQD (reference sequence). V lost 7 bases, J lost 6 bases, and 19 bases lay in between.

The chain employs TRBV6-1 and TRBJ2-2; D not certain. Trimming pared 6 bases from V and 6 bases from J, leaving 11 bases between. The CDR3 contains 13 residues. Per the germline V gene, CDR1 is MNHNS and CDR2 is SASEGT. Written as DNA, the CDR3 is TGTGCCAGCAGCCTAGTTAGGCCCGGGGAGCTGTTTTTT. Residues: CASSLVRPGELFF.

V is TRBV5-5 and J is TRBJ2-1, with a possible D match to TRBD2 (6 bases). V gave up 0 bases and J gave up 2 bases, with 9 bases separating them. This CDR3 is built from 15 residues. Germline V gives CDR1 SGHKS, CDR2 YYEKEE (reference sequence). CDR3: CASSLDRGTYNEQFF. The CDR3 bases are TGTGCCAGCAGCTTGGATCGCGGGACCTACAATGAGCAGTTCTTC.

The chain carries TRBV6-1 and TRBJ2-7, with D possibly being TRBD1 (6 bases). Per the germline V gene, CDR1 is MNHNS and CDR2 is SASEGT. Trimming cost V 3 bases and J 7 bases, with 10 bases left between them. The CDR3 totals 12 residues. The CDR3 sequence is CASSEVGGEQYF. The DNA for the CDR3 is TGTGCCAGCAGTGAGGTAGGGGGAGAGCAGTACTTC.

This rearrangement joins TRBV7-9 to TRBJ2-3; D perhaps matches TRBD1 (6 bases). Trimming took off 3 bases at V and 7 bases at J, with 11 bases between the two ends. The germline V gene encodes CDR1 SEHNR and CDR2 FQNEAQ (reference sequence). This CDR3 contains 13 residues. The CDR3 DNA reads TGTGCCAGCAGCTTTATACAGGGTAATACGCAGTATTTT. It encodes CASSFIQGNTQYF.

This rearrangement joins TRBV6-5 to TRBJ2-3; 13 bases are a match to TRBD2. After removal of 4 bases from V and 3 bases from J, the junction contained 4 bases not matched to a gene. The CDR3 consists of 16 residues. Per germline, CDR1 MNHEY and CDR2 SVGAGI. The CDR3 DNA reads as TGTGCCAGCAGTTGGGGACTAGCGGGAAGTACAGATACGCAGTATTTT. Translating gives CASSWGLAGSTDTQYF.

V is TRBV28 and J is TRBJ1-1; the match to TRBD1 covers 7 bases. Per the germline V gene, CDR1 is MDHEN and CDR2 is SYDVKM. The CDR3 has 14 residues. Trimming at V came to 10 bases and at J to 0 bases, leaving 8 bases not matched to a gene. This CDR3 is CAIKGAHMNTEAFF. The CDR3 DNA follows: TGTGCCATCAAGGGGGCACACATGAACACTGAAGCTTTCTTT.

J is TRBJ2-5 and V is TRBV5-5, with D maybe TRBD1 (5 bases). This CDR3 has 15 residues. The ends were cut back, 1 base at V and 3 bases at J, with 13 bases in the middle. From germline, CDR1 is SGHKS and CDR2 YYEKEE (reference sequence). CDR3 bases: TGTGCCAGCAGCTTGTTTTCAGGGTGGGAAGAGACCCAGTACTTC. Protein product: CASSLFSGWEETQYF. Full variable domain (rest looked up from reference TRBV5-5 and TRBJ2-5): DAGVTQSPTHLIKTRGQQVTLRCSPISGHKSVSWYQQVLGQGPQFIFQYYEKEERGRGNFPDRFSARQFPNYSSELNVNALLLGDSALYLCASSLFSGWEETQYFGPGTRLLVL.

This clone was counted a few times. CDR3 bases: TGTGCCAGCAGCTTGGGGGGTAAGGGTGAGCAGTTCTTC. Translation gives CASSLGGKGEQFF. This rearrangement joins TRBV7-2 to TRBJ2-1, with a weak D call TRBD2 (6 bases). The ends were cut back, 3 bases at V and 9 bases at J, with 12 bases in the middle. The germline V gene encodes CDR1 SGHTA and CDR2 FQGNSA. The CDR3 contains 13 residues.

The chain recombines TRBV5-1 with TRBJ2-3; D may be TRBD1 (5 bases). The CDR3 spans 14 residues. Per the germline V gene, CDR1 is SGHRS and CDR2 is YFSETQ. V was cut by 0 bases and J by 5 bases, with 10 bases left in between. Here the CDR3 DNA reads TGCGCCAGCAGCTTGGGACAGCTTATAGATACGCAGTATTTT. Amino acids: CASSLGQLIDTQYF.

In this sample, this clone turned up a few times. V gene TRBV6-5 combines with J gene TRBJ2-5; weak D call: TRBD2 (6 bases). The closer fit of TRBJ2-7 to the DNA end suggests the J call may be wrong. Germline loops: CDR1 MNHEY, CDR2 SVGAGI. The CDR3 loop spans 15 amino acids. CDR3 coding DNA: TGTGCCAGCAGTTACTCGGGCGGGATCACCTACGAGCAGTACTTC. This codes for CASSYSGGITYEQYF.

CDR3 loop: CASSLGAHSPSYEQYF. CDR3 bases: TGTGCCAGCAGCTTAGGTGCACATAGCCCTTCCTACGAGCAGTACTTC. The chain employs TRBV11-1 and TRBJ2-7; D gene uncertain. From germline, CDR1 is SGHAT and CDR2 FQDESV (reference sequence). The CDR3 is made up of 16 amino acids. V was cut by 1 base and J by 1 base, with 14 bases left in between. The full variable domain, completed using reference TRBV11-1 and TRBJ2-7, is EAEVAQSPRYKITEKSQAVAFWCDPISGHATLYWYRQILGQGPELLVQFQDESVVDDSQLPKDRFSAERLKGVDSTLKIQPAELGDSAMYLCASSLGAHSPSYEQYFGPGTRLTVT.

CDR3 residues: CASKEPGGLNSSYNEQFF. For the CDR3, the DNA is TGTGCCAGTAAGGAGCCTGGCGGACTAAACAGCTCCTACAATGAGCAGTTCTTC. The chain joins TRBV19 to TRBJ2-1; possibly TRBD2 for D (6 bases). The CDR3 length is 18 residues. CDR1 LNHDA and CDR2 SQIVND come from the germline V gene (reference sequence). The V end was cut by 7 bases, the J end by 0 bases, with 22 bases between.

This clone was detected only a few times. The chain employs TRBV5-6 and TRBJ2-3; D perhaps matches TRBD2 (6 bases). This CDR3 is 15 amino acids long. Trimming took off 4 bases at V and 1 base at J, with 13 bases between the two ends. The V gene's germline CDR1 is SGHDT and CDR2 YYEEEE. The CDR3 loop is CASSPTPSGTDTQYF. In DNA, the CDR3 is TGTGCCAGCAGCCCGACCCCTAGCGGCACAGATACGCAGTATTTT. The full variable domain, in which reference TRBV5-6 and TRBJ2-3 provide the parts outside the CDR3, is DAGVTQSPTHLIKTRGQQVTLRCSPKSGHDTVSWYQQALGQGPQFIFQYYEEEERQRGNFPDRFSGHQFPNYSSELNVNALLLGDSALYLCASSPTPSGTDTQYFGPGTRLTVL.

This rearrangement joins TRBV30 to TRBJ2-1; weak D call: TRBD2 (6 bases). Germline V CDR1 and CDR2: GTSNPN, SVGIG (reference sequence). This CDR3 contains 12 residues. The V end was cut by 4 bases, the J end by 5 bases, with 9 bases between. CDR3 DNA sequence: TGTGCCTGGACAGGACTACACAATGAGCAGTTCTTC. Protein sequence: CAWTGLHNEQFF.

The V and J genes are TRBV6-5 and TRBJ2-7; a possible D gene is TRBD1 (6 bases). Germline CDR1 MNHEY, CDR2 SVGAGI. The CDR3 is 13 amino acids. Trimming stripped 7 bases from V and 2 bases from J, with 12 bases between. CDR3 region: CASNKPGAYEQYF. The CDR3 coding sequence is TGTGCCAGCAATAAACCAGGGGCCTACGAGCAGTACTTC.

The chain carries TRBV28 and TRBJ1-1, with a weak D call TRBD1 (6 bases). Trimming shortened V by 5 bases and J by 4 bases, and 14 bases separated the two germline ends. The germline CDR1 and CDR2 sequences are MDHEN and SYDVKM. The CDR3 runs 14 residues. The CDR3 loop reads CASSPRDISTEAFF. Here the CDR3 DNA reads TGTGCCAGCAGTCCGAGGGACATTTCCACTGAAGCTTTCTTT.

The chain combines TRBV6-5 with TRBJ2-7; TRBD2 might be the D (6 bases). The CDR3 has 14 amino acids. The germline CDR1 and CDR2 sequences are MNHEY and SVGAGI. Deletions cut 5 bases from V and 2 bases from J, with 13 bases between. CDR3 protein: CASSREREAYEQYF. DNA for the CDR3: TGTGCCAGCAGTCGGGAAAGGGAGGCCTACGAGCAGTACTTC.

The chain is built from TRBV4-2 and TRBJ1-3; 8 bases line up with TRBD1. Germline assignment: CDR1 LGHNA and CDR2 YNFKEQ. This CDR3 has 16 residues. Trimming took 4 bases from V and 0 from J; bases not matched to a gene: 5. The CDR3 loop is CASSRPGTGSGNTIYF. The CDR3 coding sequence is TGTGCCAGCAGCCGTCCCGGGACAGGCTCTGGAAACACCATATATTTT.

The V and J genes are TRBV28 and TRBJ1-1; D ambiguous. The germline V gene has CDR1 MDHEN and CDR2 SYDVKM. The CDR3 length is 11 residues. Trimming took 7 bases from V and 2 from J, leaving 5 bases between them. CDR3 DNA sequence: TGTGCCAGCACGTCCAACACTGAAGCTTTCTTT. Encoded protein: CASTSNTEAFF.

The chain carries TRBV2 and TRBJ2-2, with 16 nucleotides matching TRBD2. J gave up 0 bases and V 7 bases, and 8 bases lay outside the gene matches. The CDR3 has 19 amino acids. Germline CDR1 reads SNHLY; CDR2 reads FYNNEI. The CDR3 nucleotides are TGTGCCAGCACCCCGCACGGGACTAGCGGGGGGGCGAACACCGGGGAGCTGTTTTTT. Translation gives CASTPHGTSGGANTGELFF.

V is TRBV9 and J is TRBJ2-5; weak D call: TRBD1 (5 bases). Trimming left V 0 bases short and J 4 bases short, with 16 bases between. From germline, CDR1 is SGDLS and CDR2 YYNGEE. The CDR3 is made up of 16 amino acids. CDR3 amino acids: CASSVEVRAGIETQYF. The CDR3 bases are TGTGCCAGCAGCGTAGAGGTCAGGGCAGGGATAGAGACCCAGTACTTC.